The rows below give T cell receptor beta chains drawn from one sample of a study of graft-versus-host responses after intestinal transplantation. Using immunoSEQ multiplex PCR, the repertoire was profiled, and TCRdb retains in-frame clones only, with some absent. The sample contains about 15,000 clones, around two thirds of which appear only once. The sample was ileum tissue, taken 14 days after transplant. These receptors originate from a human patient who received an intestinal transplant, so some T cells may come from the graft donor. Both conserved end residues are part of each CDR3. The D gene is left open where the match is weak. Size is omitted from some rows. Given values are once, few, many or a class for expanded clones.

cdr3_nt: TGCGCCAGCAGCTTGGCCGGGGCGGCGGAGACCCAGTACTTC
cdr3_aa: CASSLAGAAETQYF
d_call: .
j_call: TRBJ2-5
v_call: TRBV5-1
clone_size: few

cdr3_nt: TGTGCCAGCAGCCGAGTGACTAGCGGGAGAAACGAGCAGTACTTC
cdr3_aa: CASSRVTSGRNEQYF
d_call: TRBD2
j_call: TRBJ2-7
v_call: TRBV9
clone_size: .

cdr3_nt: TGTGCCAGTACTAGCGGGGTGGGACTGTTTTTT
cdr3_aa: CASTSGVGLFF
d_call: TRBD2
j_call: TRBJ2-2
v_call: TRBV27
clone_size: once

cdr3_nt: TGTGCCAGCAGTTTATGGAGGAGGGAGACCCAGTACTTC
cdr3_aa: CASSLWRRETQYF
d_call: .
j_call: TRBJ2-5
v_call: TRBV27
clone_size: .

cdr3_nt: TGTGCCAGCAGTTTATATGTACAGGGAAGTTCACCCCTCCACTTT
cdr3_aa: CASSLYVQGSSPLHF
d_call: .
j_call: TRBJ1-6
v_call: TRBV27
clone_size: .

cdr3_nt: TGTGCCAGTTCCGGGGCGGGCCGGTTGGATGAGCAGTTCTTC
cdr3_aa: CASSGAGRLDEQFF
d_call: .
j_call: TRBJ2-1
v_call: TRBV19
clone_size: .

cdr3_nt: TGTGCCTGGAGTGTAATGGCATATGAGCAGTTCTTC
cdr3_aa: CAWSVMAYEQFF
d_call: .
j_call: TRBJ2-1
v_call: TRBV30
clone_size: few

cdr3_nt: TGTGCCAGCAGTTACGGGGGACAGAAATATGGCTACACCTTC
cdr3_aa: CASSYGGQKYGYTF
d_call: TRBD1
j_call: TRBJ1-2
v_call: TRBV6-5
clone_size: .

cdr3_nt: TGTGCCAGCAGCTCGCAGGGAGGCTACACCTTC
cdr3_aa: CASSSQGGYTF
d_call: .
j_call: TRBJ1-2
v_call: TRBV5-4
clone_size: .

cdr3_nt: TGCAGTGCTAACCCAGTTGAAGCTTTCTTT
cdr3_aa: CSANPVEAFF
d_call: .
j_call: TRBJ1-1
v_call: TRBV20-1
clone_size: .

cdr3_nt: TGTGCCTGGAGTGTAGGTAGCGGGGTTTTTAATGAGCAGTTCTTC
cdr3_aa: CAWSVGSGVFNEQFF
d_call: TRBD2
j_call: TRBJ2-1
v_call: TRBV30
clone_size: .

cdr3_nt: TGTGCCAGCAGTTTTCTCATGAACACTGAAGCTTTCTTT
cdr3_aa: CASSFLMNTEAFF
d_call: .
j_call: TRBJ1-1
v_call: TRBV7-9
clone_size: few

cdr3_nt: TGTGCCAGCAGTTTTTCGCACCGGGGGGACACTGAAGCTTTCTTT
cdr3_aa: CASSFSHRGDTEAFF
d_call: .
j_call: TRBJ1-1
v_call: TRBV6-1
clone_size: .

cdr3_nt: TGTGCCAGCAGCTCCTATCAACAGGGGGCAAACGGGGAGCTGTTTTTT
cdr3_aa: CASSSYQQGANGELFF
d_call: TRBD1
j_call: TRBJ2-2
v_call: TRBV11-3
clone_size: .

cdr3_nt: TGCAGCGTTGGGGACAAACGGGGCGTGAACACTGAAGCTTTCTTT
cdr3_aa: CSVGDKRGVNTEAFF
d_call: .
j_call: TRBJ1-1
v_call: TRBV29-1
clone_size: .

cdr3_nt: TGTGCCAGCACAGGGATTTACGAGCAGTACTTC
cdr3_aa: CASTGIYEQYF
d_call: .
j_call: TRBJ2-7
v_call: TRBV25-1
clone_size: .

cdr3_nt: TGCGCCAGCAGCTCCGGACAGGGTGGGGGCACTGAAGCTTTCTTT
cdr3_aa: CASSSGQGGGTEAFF
d_call: TRBD1
j_call: TRBJ1-1
v_call: TRBV5-1
clone_size: once